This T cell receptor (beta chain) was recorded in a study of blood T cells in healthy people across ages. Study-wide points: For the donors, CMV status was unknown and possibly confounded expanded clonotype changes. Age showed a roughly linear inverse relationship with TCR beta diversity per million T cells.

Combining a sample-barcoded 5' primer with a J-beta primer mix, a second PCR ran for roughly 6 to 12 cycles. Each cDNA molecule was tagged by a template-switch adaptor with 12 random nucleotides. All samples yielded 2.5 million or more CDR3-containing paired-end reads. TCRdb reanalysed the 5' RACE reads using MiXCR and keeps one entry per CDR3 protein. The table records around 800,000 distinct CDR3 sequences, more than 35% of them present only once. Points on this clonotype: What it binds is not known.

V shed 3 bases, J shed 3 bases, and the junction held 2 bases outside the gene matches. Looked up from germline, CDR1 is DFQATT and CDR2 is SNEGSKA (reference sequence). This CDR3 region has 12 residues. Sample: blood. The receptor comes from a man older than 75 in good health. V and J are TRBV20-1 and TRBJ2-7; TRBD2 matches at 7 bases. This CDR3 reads CSASWEGYEQYF. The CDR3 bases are TGCAGTGCTAGTTGGGAGGGCTACGAGCAGTACTTC.